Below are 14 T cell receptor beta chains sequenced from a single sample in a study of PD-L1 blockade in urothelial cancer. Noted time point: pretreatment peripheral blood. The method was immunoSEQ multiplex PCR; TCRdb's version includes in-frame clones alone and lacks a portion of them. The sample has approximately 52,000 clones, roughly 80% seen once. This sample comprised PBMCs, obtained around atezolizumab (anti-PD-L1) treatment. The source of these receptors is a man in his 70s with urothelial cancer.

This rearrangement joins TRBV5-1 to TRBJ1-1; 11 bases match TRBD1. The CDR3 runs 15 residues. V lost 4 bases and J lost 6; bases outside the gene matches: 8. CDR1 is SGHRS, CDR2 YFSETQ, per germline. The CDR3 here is CASSKQGTGGAEAFF. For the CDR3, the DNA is TGCGCCAGCAGCAAACAGGGGACAGGGGGAGCTGAAGCTTTCTTT. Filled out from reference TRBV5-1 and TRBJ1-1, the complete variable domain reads KAGVTQTPRYLIKTRGQQVTLSCSPISGHRSVSWYQQTPGQGLQFLFEYFSETQRNKGNFPGRFSGRQFSNSRSEMNVSTLELGDSALYLCASSKQGTGGAEAFFGQGTRLTVV.

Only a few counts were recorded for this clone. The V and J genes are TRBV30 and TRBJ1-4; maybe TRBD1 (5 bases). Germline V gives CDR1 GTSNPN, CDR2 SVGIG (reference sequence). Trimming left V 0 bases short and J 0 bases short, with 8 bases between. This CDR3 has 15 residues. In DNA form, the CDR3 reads TGTGCCTGGAGTGTACGCAGGGCAACTAATGAAAAACTGTTTTTT. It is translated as CAWSVRRATNEKLFF.

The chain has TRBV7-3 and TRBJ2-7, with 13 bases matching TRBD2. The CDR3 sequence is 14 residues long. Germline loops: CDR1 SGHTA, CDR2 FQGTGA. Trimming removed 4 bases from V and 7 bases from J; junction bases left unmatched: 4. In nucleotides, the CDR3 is TGTGCCAGCAGCTATGGACTAGCGGGGGAGGAGCAGTACTTC. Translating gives CASSYGLAGEEQYF.

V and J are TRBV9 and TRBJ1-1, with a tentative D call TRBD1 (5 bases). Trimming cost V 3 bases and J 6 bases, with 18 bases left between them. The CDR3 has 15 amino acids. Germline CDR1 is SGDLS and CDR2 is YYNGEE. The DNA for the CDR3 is TGTGCCAGCAGCGCAATAGACAGCTCGAGCTCTGAAGCTTTCTTT. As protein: CASSAIDSSSSEAFF.

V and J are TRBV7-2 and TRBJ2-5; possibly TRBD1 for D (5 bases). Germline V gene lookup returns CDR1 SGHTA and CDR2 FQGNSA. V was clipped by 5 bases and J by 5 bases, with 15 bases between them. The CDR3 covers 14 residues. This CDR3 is CASSMDGPGETQYF. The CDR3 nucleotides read TGTGCCAGCAGCATGGACGGTCCAGGGGAGACCCAGTACTTC.

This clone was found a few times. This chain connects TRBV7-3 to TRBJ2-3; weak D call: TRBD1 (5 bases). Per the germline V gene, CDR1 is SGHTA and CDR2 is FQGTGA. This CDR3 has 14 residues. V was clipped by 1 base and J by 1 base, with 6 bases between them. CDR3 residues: CASSLKQGTDTQYF. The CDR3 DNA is TGTGCCAGCAGCTTAAAACAGGGCACAGATACGCAGTATTTT.

CDR3 bases: TGTGCCAGCAGTGCTTCGGGCAGGGGGACCGGGGAGCTGTTTTTT. Its protein product is CASSASGRGTGELFF. The chain uses TRBV2 and TRBJ2-2; TRBD1 agrees at 7 bases. Germline-derived CDR1 and CDR2 are SNHLY and FYNNEI. Trimming at V came to 4 bases and at J to 5 bases, leaving 7 bases not matched to a gene. The CDR3 length is 15 residues.

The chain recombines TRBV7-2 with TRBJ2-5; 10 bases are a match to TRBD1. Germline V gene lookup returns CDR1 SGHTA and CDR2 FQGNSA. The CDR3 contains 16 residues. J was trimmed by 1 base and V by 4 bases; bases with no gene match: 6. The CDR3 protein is CASSSPRDRGQETQYF. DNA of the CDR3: TGTGCCAGCAGCTCCCCCCGGGACAGGGGCCAAGAGACCCAGTACTTC.

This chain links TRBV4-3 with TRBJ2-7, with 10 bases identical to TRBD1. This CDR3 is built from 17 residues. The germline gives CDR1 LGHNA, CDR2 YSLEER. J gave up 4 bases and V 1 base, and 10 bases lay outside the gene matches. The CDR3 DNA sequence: TGCGCCAGCAGCCAAGGAAGAGGGGACAGGGGCGGTTACGAGCAGTACTTC. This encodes CASSQGRGDRGGYEQYF.

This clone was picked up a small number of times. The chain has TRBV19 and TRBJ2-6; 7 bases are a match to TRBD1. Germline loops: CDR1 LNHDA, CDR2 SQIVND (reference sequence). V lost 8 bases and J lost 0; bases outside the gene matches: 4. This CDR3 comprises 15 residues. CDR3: CASARDSSGANVLTF. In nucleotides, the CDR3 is TGTGCCAGTGCCAGGGACAGCTCTGGGGCCAACGTCCTGACTTTC.

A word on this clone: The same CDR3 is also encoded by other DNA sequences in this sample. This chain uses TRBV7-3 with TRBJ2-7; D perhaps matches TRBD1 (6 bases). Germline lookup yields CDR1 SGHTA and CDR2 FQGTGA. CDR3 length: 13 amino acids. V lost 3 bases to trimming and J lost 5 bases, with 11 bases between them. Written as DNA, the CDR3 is TGTGCCAGCAGCTTGCTAGGGGGACACGAGCAGTACTTC. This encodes CASSLLGGHEQYF.

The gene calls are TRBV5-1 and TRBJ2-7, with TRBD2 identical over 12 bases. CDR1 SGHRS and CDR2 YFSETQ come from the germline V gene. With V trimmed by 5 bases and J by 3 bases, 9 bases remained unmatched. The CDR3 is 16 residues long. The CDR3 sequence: CASRAGTSGRIYEQYF. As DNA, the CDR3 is TGCGCCAGCAGGGCTGGGACTAGCGGGCGGATCTACGAGCAGTACTTC.

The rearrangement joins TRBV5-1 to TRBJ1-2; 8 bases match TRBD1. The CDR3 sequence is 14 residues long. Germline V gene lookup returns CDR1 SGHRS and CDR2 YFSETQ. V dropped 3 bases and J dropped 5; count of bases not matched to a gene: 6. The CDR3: CASSSTGDGYGYTF. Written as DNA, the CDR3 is TGCGCCAGCAGCTCGACAGGGGATGGTTATGGCTACACCTTC.

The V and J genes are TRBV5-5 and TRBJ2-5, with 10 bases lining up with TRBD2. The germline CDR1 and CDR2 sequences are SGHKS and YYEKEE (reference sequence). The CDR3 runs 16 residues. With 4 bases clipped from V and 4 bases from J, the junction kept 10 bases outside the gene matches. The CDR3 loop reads CASSRDSGRLGETQYF. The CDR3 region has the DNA TGTGCCAGCAGCCGTGATAGCGGGAGGCTAGGAGAGACCCAGTACTTC.